This TCR beta chain was recorded in a study of cytotoxic CD8 clonotypes in ibrutinib-treated CLL. General study points: Starting clonality was above that of age-matched healthy donors and tracked circulating CD8+ T-cell counts.

The repertoire was sequenced with immunoSEQ multiplex PCR; TCRdb's copy has only in-frame clones and lacks some. The sample has about 300,000 clones, approximately 76% seen once. The CDR3 is 14 residues long. V lost 0 bases and J lost 3, with 9 bases in between. CDR1 ENHRY and CDR2 SYGVKD come from the germline V gene. On this clone: The antigen remains unidentified.

This clonotype was sampled from a human donor with chronic lymphocytic leukemia. V is TRBV10-3 and J is TRBJ2-7; D might be TRBD1 (6 bases). Sequenced here: PBMCs, sampled at disease progression, from a patient treated with ibrutinib. CDR3 nucleotide sequence: TGTGCCATCAGTGAGTCTGGGGGCCACTACGAGCAGTACTTC. Residues: CAISESGGHYEQYF.